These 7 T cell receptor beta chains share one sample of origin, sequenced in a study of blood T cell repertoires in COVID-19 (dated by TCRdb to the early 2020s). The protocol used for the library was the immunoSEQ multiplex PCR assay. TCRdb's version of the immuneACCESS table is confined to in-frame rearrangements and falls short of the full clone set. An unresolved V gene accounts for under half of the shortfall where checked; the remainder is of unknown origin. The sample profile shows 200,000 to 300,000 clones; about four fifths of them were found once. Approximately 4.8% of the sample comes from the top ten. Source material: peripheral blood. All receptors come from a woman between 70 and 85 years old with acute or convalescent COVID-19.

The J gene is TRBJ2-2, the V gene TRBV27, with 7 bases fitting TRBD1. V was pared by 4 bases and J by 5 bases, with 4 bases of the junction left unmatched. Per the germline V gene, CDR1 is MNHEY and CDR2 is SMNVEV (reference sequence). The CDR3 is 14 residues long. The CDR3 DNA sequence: TGTGCCAGCAGTTGGCAGGGGGTTACCGGGGAGCTGTTTTTT. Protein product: CASSWQGVTGELFF.

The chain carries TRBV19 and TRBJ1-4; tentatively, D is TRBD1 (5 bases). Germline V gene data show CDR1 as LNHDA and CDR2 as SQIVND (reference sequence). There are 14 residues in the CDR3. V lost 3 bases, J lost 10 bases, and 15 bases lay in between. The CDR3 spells CASSIKGGQGKLFF. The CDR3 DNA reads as TGTGCCAGTAGTATTAAAGGCGGTCAGGGAAAACTGTTTTTT. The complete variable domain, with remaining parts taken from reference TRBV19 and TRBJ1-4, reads DGGITQSPKYLFRKEGQNVTLSCEQNLNHDAMYWYRQDPGQGLRLIYYSQIVNDFQKGDIAEGYSVSREKKESFPLTVTSAQKNPTAFYLCASSIKGGQGKLFFGSGTQLSVL.

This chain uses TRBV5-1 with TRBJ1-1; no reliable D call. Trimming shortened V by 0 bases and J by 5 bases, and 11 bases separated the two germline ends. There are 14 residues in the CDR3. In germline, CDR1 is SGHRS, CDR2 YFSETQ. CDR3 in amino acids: CASSLEGGGTEAFF. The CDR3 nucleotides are TGCGCCAGCAGCTTGGAGGGAGGAGGTACTGAAGCTTTCTTT. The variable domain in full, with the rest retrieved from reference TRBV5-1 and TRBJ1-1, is KAGVTQTPRYLIKTRGQQVTLSCSPISGHRSVSWYQQTPGQGLQFLFEYFSETQRNKGNFPGRFSGRQFSNSRSEMNVSTLELGDSALYLCASSLEGGGTEAFFGQGTRLTVV.

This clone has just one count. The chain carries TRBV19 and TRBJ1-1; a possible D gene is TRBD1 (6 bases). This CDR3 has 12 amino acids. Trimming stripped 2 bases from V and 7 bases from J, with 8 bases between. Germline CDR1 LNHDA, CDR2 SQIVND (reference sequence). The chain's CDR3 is CASSIQDSEAFF. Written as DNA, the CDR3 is TGTGCCAGTAGTATACAGGACAGTGAAGCTTTCTTT.

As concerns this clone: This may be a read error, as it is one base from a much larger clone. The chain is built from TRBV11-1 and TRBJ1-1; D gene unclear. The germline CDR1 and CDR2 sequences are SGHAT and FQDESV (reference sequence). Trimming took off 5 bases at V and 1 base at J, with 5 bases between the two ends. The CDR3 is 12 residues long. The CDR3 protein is CASSLRNTEAFF. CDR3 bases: TGTGCCAGCAGCCTAAGGAACACTGAAGCTTTCTTT.

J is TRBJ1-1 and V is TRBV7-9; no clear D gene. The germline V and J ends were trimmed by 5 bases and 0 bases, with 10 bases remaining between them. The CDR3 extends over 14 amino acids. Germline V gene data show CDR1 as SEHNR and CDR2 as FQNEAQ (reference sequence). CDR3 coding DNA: TGTGCCAGCAGCCCCCGCAGGTTGAACACTGAAGCTTTCTTT. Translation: CASSPRRLNTEAFF.

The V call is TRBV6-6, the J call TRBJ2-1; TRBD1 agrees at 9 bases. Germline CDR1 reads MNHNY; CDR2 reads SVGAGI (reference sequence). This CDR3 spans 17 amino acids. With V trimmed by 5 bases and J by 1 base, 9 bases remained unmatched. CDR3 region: CASSPGSGTGSYNEQFF. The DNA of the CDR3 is TGTGCCAGCAGTCCCGGATCCGGGACAGGGTCCTACAATGAGCAGTTCTTC.